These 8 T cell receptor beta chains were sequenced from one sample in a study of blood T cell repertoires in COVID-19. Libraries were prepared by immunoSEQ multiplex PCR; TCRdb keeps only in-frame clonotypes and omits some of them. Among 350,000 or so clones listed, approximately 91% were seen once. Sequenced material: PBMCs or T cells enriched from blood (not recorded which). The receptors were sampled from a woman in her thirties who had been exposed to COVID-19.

CDR3 nucleotide sequence: TGTGCCAGCAGTTTGTACACAGGGAACGGTGGCTACACCTTC. Translation gives CASSLYTGNGGYTF. The V and J genes are TRBV28 and TRBJ1-2; D perhaps matches TRBD1 (6 bases). V gave up 3 bases and J gave up 7 bases, with 15 bases separating them. The CDR3 spans 14 residues. Germline CDR1 and CDR2: MDHEN and SYDVKM.

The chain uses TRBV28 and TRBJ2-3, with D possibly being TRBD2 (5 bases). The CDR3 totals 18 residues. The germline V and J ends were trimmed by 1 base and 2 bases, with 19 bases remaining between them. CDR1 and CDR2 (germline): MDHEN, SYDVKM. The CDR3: CASSLFRRGVQATDTQYF. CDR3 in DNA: TGTGCCAGCAGTTTATTTCGTCGGGGTGTGCAGGCCACAGATACGCAGTATTTT.

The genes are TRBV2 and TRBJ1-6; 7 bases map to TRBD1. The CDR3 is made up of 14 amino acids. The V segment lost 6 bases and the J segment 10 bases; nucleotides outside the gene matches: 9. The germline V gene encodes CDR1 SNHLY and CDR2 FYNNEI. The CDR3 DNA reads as TGTGCCAGCAGACTGACAGGGCAGGGCTCACCCCTCCACTTT. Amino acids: CASRLTGQGSPLHF. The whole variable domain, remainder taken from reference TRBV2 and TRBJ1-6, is EPEVTQTPSHQVTQMGQEVILRCVPISNHLYFYWYRQILGQKVEFLVSFYNNEISEKSEIFDDQFSVERPDGSNFTLKIRSTKLEDSAMYFCASRLTGQGSPLHFGNGTRLTVT.

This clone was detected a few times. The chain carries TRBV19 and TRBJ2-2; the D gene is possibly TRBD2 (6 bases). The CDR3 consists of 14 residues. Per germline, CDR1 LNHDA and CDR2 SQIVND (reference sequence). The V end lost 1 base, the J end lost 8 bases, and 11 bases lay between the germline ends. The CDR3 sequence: CASSIAGTSGELFF. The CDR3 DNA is TGTGCCAGTAGTATAGCGGGGACTTCTGGGGAGCTGTTTTTT.

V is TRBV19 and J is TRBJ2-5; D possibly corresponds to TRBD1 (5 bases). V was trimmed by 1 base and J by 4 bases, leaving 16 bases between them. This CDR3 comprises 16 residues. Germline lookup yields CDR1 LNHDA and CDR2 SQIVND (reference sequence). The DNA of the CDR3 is TGTGCCAGTAGTATAGTTTCGCAGGGCTACTTAGAGACCCAGTACTTC. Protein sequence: CASSIVSQGYLETQYF.

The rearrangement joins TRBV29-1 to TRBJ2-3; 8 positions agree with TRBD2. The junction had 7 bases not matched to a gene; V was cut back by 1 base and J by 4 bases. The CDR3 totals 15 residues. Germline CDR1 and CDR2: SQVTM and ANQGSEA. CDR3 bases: TGCAGCGTTGAAGCAGAAGCGGGAGCTTCAGATACGCAGTATTTT. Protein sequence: CSVEAEAGASDTQYF.

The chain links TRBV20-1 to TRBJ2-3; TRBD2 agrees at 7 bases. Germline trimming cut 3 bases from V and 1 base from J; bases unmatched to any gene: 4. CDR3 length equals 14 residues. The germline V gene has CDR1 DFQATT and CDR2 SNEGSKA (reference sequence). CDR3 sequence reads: CSASPLAGTDTQYF. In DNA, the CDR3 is TGCAGTGCTAGTCCTCTAGCGGGCACAGATACGCAGTATTTT.

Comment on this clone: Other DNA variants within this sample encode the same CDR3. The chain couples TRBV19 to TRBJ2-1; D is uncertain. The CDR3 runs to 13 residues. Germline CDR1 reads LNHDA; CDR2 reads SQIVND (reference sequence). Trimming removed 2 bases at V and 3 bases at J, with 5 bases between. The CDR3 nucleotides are TGTGCCAGTAGTATACCGGGCTACAATGAGCAGTTCTTC. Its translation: CASSIPGYNEQFF. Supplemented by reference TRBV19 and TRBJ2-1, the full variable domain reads DGGITQSPKYLFRKEGQNVTLSCEQNLNHDAMYWYRQDPGQGLRLIYYSQIVNDFQKGDIAEGYSVSREKKESFPLTVTSAQKNPTAFYLCASSIPGYNEQFFGPGTRLTVL.